This passage covers 19 T cell receptor beta chains from one sample sequenced in a study of blood T cell repertoires in COVID-19. Method: immunoSEQ multiplex PCR; TCRdb's copy keeps in-frame clones and lacks some. The sample yields 120,000 to 150,000 clones, roughly 82% seen once. Sequenced input: peripheral blood. The origin of the receptors is a human donor in a cohort sampled during active COVID-19.

J is TRBJ1-5 and V is TRBV7-2; D remains ambiguous. The germline V gene encodes CDR1 SGHTA and CDR2 FQGNSA. Trimming stripped 4 bases from V and 0 bases from J, with 7 bases between. This CDR3 contains 14 residues. CDR3 residues: CASSWAVSNQPQHF. DNA of the CDR3: TGTGCCAGCAGCTGGGCCGTTAGCAATCAGCCCCAGCATTTT.

The chain couples TRBV6-4 to TRBJ2-7; TRBD1 aligns across 7 bases. Germline CDR1 MRHNA, CDR2 SNTAGT. The V and J ends lost 3 bases and 2 bases, in that order; junction bases with no gene match: 10. This CDR3 has 16 residues. In DNA, the CDR3 is TGTGCCAGCAGTGAAGAGCGAGGGGGCGATACCTACGAGCAGTACGTC. This sequence encodes CASSEERGGDTYEQYV.

This clone was found a few times. This chain links TRBV2 with TRBJ2-2; D is possibly TRBD1 (6 bases). The CDR3 spans 13 residues. With 6 bases removed from V and 6 bases from J, the gap between germline ends came to 11 bases. The germline V gene has CDR1 SNHLY and CDR2 FYNNEI. The CDR3 is CASREQGAGELFF. CDR3 coding DNA: TGTGCCAGCAGGGAACAGGGCGCCGGGGAGCTGTTTTTT.

The chain combines TRBV23-1 with TRBJ1-2; TRBD1 matches 8 bases. TRBV23-1 is designated an ORF whose function remains uncertain. The CDR3 has 12 amino acids. The V segment lost 9 bases and the J segment 6 bases; nucleotides outside the gene matches: 6. CDR3 DNA sequence: TGCGCCAGGACTCACAGGGGGGATGGCTACACCTTC. Its translation is CARTHRGDGYTF.

Worth noting for this clone: Relative to the germline gene, one junction end is altered; a read error may explain this. The J gene is TRBJ1-4, the V gene TRBV7-7; 7 nucleotides align to TRBD1. This CDR3 comprises 15 residues. Germline V gene lookup returns CDR1 SSHAT and CDR2 FNYEAQ (reference sequence). The CDR3 DNA follows: TGTGCTAGCAGGTCCCCGGGACAGTGTAATGAAAAACTGTTTTTT. Translated: CASRSPGQCNEKLFF.

For this clone: This sample also contains other DNA sequences that code for the same CDR3. This chain joins TRBV10-2 and TRBJ2-5, with D possibly being TRBD1 (5 bases). The CDR3 runs 13 residues. Trimming took off 6 bases at V and 5 bases at J, with 13 bases between the two ends. The germline V gene has CDR1 WSHSY and CDR2 SAAADI. DNA of the CDR3: TGCGCCAGCAGCTTAGGGGCTCGGGAGACCCAGTACTTC. Its translation is CASSLGARETQYF.

This clone was observed a few times. V gene TRBV18 combines with J gene TRBJ2-7; 7 positions agree with TRBD1. The CDR3 contains 15 residues. V lost 2 bases to trimming and J lost 3 bases; unmatched junction nucleotides: 7. From germline, CDR1 is KGHSH and CDR2 LQKENI. CDR3 sequence reads: CASSPSSTGNYEQYF. The CDR3 nucleotides are TGTGCCAGCTCACCATCATCGACAGGGAACTACGAGCAGTACTTC.

For the CDR3, the DNA is TGTGCCAGCAGGATGGAGGCAGGGGATGAAAAACTGTTTTTT. It is translated as CASRMEAGDEKLFF. The chain has TRBV2 and TRBJ1-4, with D maybe TRBD1 (6 bases). The CDR3 totals 14 residues. Trimming left V 6 bases short and J 6 bases short, with 14 bases between. Germline-derived CDR1 and CDR2 are SNHLY and FYNNEI. Looking up the rest from reference TRBV2 and TRBJ1-4 gives the full variable domain: EPEVTQTPSHQVTQMGQEVILRCVPISNHLYFYWYRQILGQKVEFLVSFYNNEISEKSEIFDDQFSVERPDGSNFTLKIRSTKLEDSAMYFCASRMEAGDEKLFFGSGTQLSVL.

The chain employs TRBV5-1 and TRBJ2-7, with unresolved D. Trimming removed 4 bases from V and 2 bases from J, with 13 bases in between. CDR1 and CDR2 (germline): SGHRS, YFSETQ. The CDR3 sequence is 14 residues long. This chain's CDR3 is CASSARPETYEQYF. The CDR3 nucleotides are TGCGCCAGCAGCGCGAGGCCAGAGACCTACGAGCAGTACTTC.

V usage is TRBV3-1 (or the pseudogene TRBV3-2) and J usage is TRBJ1-2, with D possibly TRBD1 on 6 matching bases. In germline, CDR1 is LGHDT, CDR2 YNNKEL (reference sequence). CDR3 length: 13 residues. V gave up 4 bases and J gave up 6 bases, with 12 bases separating them. The chain's CDR3 is CASSPNREHGYTF. Written as DNA, the CDR3 is TGTGCCAGCAGCCCCAACAGGGAACATGGCTACACCTTC.

The chain joins TRBV12-3 or TRBV12-4 to TRBJ1-1; possibly TRBD1 for D (6 bases). The CDR3 covers 13 residues. Trimming took 6 bases from V and 7 from J, leaving 15 bases between them. DNA of the CDR3: TGTGCCAGCAGGCCCCAGGGGAGGGGTGAAGCTTTCTTT. It translates to CASRPQGRGEAFF.

This clone was seen more than once but under ten times. The genes are TRBV6-2 or TRBV6-3 and TRBJ1-2, with TRBD1 as a possible D gene (5 bases). Trimming removed 4 bases from V and 4 bases from J, with 10 bases in between. The CDR3 runs 13 residues. Germline loops: CDR1 MNHEY, CDR2 SVGEGT. The CDR3 DNA follows: TGTGCCAGCAGTTCCCAGGGAGGCTATGGCTACACCTTC. Amino acid sequence: CASSSQGGYGYTF.

V is TRBV27 and J is TRBJ2-5; TRBD2 matches at 11 bases. From germline, CDR1 is MNHEY and CDR2 SMNVEV (reference sequence). Trimming removed 0 bases from V and 1 base from J; junction bases left unmatched: 1. The CDR3 loop spans 16 amino acids. CDR3 nucleotide sequence: TGTGCCAGCAGTTTATCGACTAGCGGGGTCCAAGAGACCCAGTACTTC. It yields the protein CASSLSTSGVQETQYF.

The gene calls are TRBV3-1 (or the pseudogene TRBV3-2) and TRBJ1-5; tentatively, D is TRBD1 (6 bases). The ends were cut back, 5 bases at V and 6 bases at J, with 17 bases in the middle. The CDR3 spans 15 residues. Germline assignment: CDR1 LGHDT and CDR2 YNNKEL (reference sequence). In DNA form, the CDR3 reads TGTGCCAGCAGCAGCGGGACACGCGATCCTCAGCCCCAGCATTTT. It translates to CASSSGTRDPQPQHF.

The CDR3 reads CASSSPQQLYGYTF. The CDR3 DNA sequence: TGTGCCAGCAGCTCTCCACAGCAGCTCTATGGCTACACCTTC. The rearrangement joins TRBV11-2 to TRBJ1-2; D remains ambiguous. The germline V and J ends were trimmed by 4 bases and 4 bases, with 13 bases remaining between them. Germline CDR1 and CDR2: SGHAT and FQNNGV. There are 14 residues in the CDR3.

V usage is TRBV5-1 and J usage is TRBJ2-1; TRBD1 matches at 9 bases. The V and J ends lost 4 bases and 4 bases, in that order; junction bases with no gene match: 6. The CDR3 is 15 residues long. Per the germline V gene, CDR1 is SGHRS and CDR2 is YFSETQ. The CDR3: CASSPGQGSYNEQFF. Here the CDR3 DNA reads TGCGCCAGCAGCCCGGGACAGGGATCGTACAATGAGCAGTTCTTC. Filled out from reference TRBV5-1 and TRBJ2-1, the complete variable domain reads KAGVTQTPRYLIKTRGQQVTLSCSPISGHRSVSWYQQTPGQGLQFLFEYFSETQRNKGNFPGRFSGRQFSNSRSEMNVSTLELGDSALYLCASSPGQGSYNEQFFGPGTRLTVL.

The V call is TRBV30, the J call TRBJ1-2, with D possibly TRBD1 on 5 matching bases. The CDR3 is 12 amino acids. Per germline, CDR1 GTSNPN and CDR2 SVGIG (reference sequence). V shed 1 base and J shed 3 bases, with 6 bases lying between them. The CDR3 protein is CAWSGGDYGYTF. The CDR3, as DNA: TGTGCCTGGAGTGGGGGGGACTATGGCTACACCTTC.

The V call is TRBV13, the J call TRBJ1-5, with D possibly being TRBD1 (6 bases). This CDR3 is built from 15 residues. Germline CDR1 reads PRHDT; CDR2 reads FYEKMQ (reference sequence). V was clipped by 4 bases and J by 2 bases, with 12 bases between them. CDR3 coding DNA: TGTGCCAGCAGCTCACGACAGGTTGGCAATCAGCCCCAGCATTTT. Protein: CASSSRQVGNQPQHF.

V is TRBV2 and J is TRBJ2-3, with unresolved D. V lost 6 bases, J lost 3 bases, and 7 bases lay in between. The germline V gene has CDR1 SNHLY and CDR2 FYNNEI. There are 12 residues in the CDR3. The CDR3 nucleotides are TGTGCCAGCAGCATCGAGACAGATACGCAGTATTTT. This codes for CASSIETDTQYF. Full variable domain (outside the CDR3, taken from reference TRBV2 and TRBJ2-3): EPEVTQTPSHQVTQMGQEVILRCVPISNHLYFYWYRQILGQKVEFLVSFYNNEISEKSEIFDDQFSVERPDGSNFTLKIRSTKLEDSAMYFCASSIETDTQYFGPGTRLTVL.